The 18 T cell receptor beta chains presented below share a single source sample, sequenced in a study of CD8+CD57+ T cells in acquired aplastic anemia. CD8+CD57+ cell expansion had been shown by flow cytometry in patients chosen for sequencing. It was genomic DNA that served as the template for profiling TCR beta VDJ and CDR3. TCRdb re-analysed the reads in MiXCR, keeping a single row per CDR3 protein. The repertoire holds about 120,000 distinct CDR3 sequences, with about 60% as singletons. Material: sorted CD4+, CD8+, or CD8+CD57+ T cells (not recorded which) from PBMCs. Every receptor here comes from a human donor with aplastic anemia.

The rearrangement links TRBV19 to TRBJ2-7; TRBD2 aligns across 9 bases. The trim removed 3 bases at V and 4 bases at J, leaving 7 bases unmatched. There are 15 residues in the CDR3. CDR1 LNHDA and CDR2 SQIVND come from the germline V gene (reference sequence). Written as DNA, the CDR3 is TGTGCCAGTAGTATTCTCGCGGGAGGGCGGTACGAGCAGTACTTC. It is translated as CASSILAGGRYEQYF.

V and J are TRBV27 and TRBJ1-2; TRBD1 aligns across 10 bases. Germline V CDR1 and CDR2: MNHEY, SMNVEV (reference sequence). The CDR3 consists of 17 residues. J was trimmed by 4 bases and V by 5 bases; bases with no gene match: 13. The CDR3 DNA reads TGTGCCAGCAGTCCGGGACAGGGGAAGGGGTATGGCTATGGCTACACCTTC. Encoded protein: CASSPGQGKGYGYGYTF.

J is TRBJ1-1 and V is TRBV20-1, with TRBD1 matching over 8 bases. The CDR3 is 14 residues long. J gave up 3 bases and V 6 bases, and 9 bases lay outside the gene matches. The germline gives CDR1 DFQATT, CDR2 SNEGSKA (reference sequence). Here the CDR3 reads CSAGQGLLYTEAFF. The CDR3 bases are TGCAGTGCAGGACAGGGTCTGTTGTACACTGAAGCTTTCTTT.

To note about this clonotype: One junction end does not reproduce the germline sequence, and a read error may be involved. This chain connects TRBV25-1 to TRBJ2-7; 11 nucleotides align to TRBD2. The CDR3 is made up of 16 amino acids. Germline CDR1 MGHDK, CDR2 SYGVNS. The CDR3 DNA is TGTGCCAGTAGTGCTGCGGGACTAGCGGTCTCCTACGAGCAGTACTTC. Protein sequence: CASSAAGLAVSYEQYF.

The chain carries TRBV7-3 and TRBJ1-4, with D maybe TRBD1 (6 bases). Germline values: CDR1 SGHTA, CDR2 FQGTGA. The CDR3 is 15 residues long. Trimming shortened V by 5 bases and J by 6 bases, and 16 bases separated the two germline ends. The CDR3 DNA follows: TGTGCCAGCAGCCCGGTCCAAGGGGGAGATGAAAAACTGTTTTTT. The encoded protein is CASSPVQGGDEKLFF.

In this sample, this clonotype turned up many times. The chain uses TRBV6-7 and TRBJ1-2; D gene unclear. TRBV6-7 carries the ORF label, with uncertain function. The CDR3 is 11 amino acids. This CDR3 is CALVGNYGYTF. DNA of the CDR3: TGTGCTCTGGTAGGTAACTATGGCTACACCTTC.

The V and J genes are TRBV25-1 and TRBJ2-7; D is unresolved. CDR1 is MGHDK and CDR2 is SYGVNS in the germline V gene. V shed 4 bases and J shed 4 bases, with 8 bases lying between them. This CDR3 comprises 12 residues. CDR3 nucleotide sequence: TGTGCCAGCAGTGGATTGGATTACGAGCAGTACTTC. This gives the protein CASSGLDYEQYF.

The chain couples TRBV12-3 or TRBV12-4 to TRBJ2-7; a weak D match, TRBD1 (5 bases). The CDR3 consists of 14 residues. V was trimmed by 6 bases and J by 6 bases, leaving 18 bases between them. DNA of the CDR3: TGTGCCAGCAGCTCCTCCCCAGGGCGTCGCGAGCAGTACTTC. Protein sequence: CASSSSPGRREQYF.

CDR3 nucleotide sequence: TGTGCCAGTAGTCCACGGGGGAGCTCCTACAATGAGCAGTTCTTC. Translated, it gives CASSPRGSSYNEQFF. V and J are TRBV19 and TRBJ2-1, with a possible D match to TRBD2 (6 bases). With 5 bases removed from V and 0 bases from J, the gap between germline ends came to 11 bases. This CDR3 is built from 15 residues. Germline loops: CDR1 LNHDA, CDR2 SQIVND (reference sequence). The variable domain in full, with the rest retrieved from reference TRBV19 and TRBJ2-1, is DGGITQSPKYLFRKEGQNVTLSCEQNLNHDAMYWYRQDPGQGLRLIYYSQIVNDFQKGDIAEGYSVSREKKESFPLTVTSAQKNPTAFYLCASSPRGSSYNEQFFGPGTRLTVL.

The chain has TRBV20-1 and TRBJ2-7; TRBD2 matches at 13 bases. The length of the CDR3 is 14 residues. After removal of 6 bases from V and 2 bases from J, the junction contained 4 bases not matched to a gene. CDR1 and CDR2 from the germline V gene are DFQATT and SNEGSKA (reference sequence). CDR3 region: CSAGLAGDPYEQYF. In nucleotides, the CDR3 is TGCAGTGCCGGACTAGCGGGAGATCCCTACGAGCAGTACTTC.

The table lists this clonotype with a count of one. The V call is TRBV5-6, the J call TRBJ2-7; 9 bases match TRBD1. Trimming at V came to 4 bases and at J to 1 base, leaving 6 bases not matched to a gene. Germline-derived CDR1 and CDR2 are SGHDT and YYEEEE. This CDR3 comprises 15 residues. The chain's CDR3 is CASSGTGKGSYEQYF. DNA of the CDR3: TGTGCCAGCAGCGGGACAGGGAAAGGATCCTACGAGCAGTACTTC.

This chain joins TRBV30 and TRBJ1-1; D gene unclear. In germline, CDR1 is GTSNPN, CDR2 SVGIG (reference sequence). V lost 1 base and J 9 bases, leaving 12 bases between the germline ends. The length of the CDR3 is 12 residues. Here the CDR3 DNA reads TGTGCCTGGAGTGGGGAATCAGGAAAAGCTTTCTTT. Amino acid sequence: CAWSGESGKAFF.

This clonotype is a singleton in its sample. J is TRBJ2-2 and V is TRBV24-1; a possible D gene is TRBD2 (5 bases). CDR1 is KGHDR, CDR2 SFDVKD, per germline. This CDR3 contains 13 residues. The V and J ends lost 7 bases and 5 bases respectively, with 10 bases between them. The CDR3 region is CATRARETGELFF. The CDR3 bases are TGTGCCACCAGAGCGAGGGAGACCGGGGAGCTGTTTTTT.

There are a few counts of this clonotype. The chain couples TRBV13 to TRBJ2-1, with 14 nucleotides matching TRBD2. V dropped 5 bases and J dropped 4; count of bases not matched to a gene: 4. This CDR3 region has 16 residues. Germline CDR1 is PRHDT and CDR2 is FYEKMQ (reference sequence). CDR3 region: CASSGTSGGVYNEQFF. The CDR3 DNA sequence: TGTGCCAGCAGCGGGACTAGCGGGGGTGTGTACAATGAGCAGTTCTTC.

In its sample, this clonotype was seen many times. This sequence joins TRBV10-3 and TRBJ2-3; no clear D gene. Germline V gene sequence: CDR1 ENHRY, CDR2 SYGVKD. The CDR3 consists of 15 residues. V was shortened by 5 bases and J by 0 bases, with 12 bases between the two germline ends. The DNA for the CDR3 is TGTGCCATCAGTTCGGCGACCGAAAGCACAGATACGCAGTATTTT. It yields the protein CAISSATESTDTQYF.

This clonotype is labeled as medium-sized. The rearrangement joins TRBV6-2 or TRBV6-3 to TRBJ2-1; D gene unclear. The CDR3 loop spans 10 amino acids. CDR1 is MNHEY, CDR2 SVGEGT, per germline. V was cut by 8 bases and J by 10 bases, with 9 bases left in between. The CDR3 spells CASGGGEQFF. The CDR3 nucleotides are TGTGCCAGCGGTGGCGGAGAGCAGTTCTTC.

The gene calls are TRBV10-3 and TRBJ1-3; 8 bases are a match to TRBD1. V lost 6 bases, J lost 2 bases, and 9 bases stayed unmatched. This CDR3 comprises 16 residues. Germline V gene lookup returns CDR1 ENHRY and CDR2 SYGVKD. CDR3 DNA sequence: TGTGCCATCAGCGGGGGCGACAGGGGAACTGGAAACACCATATATTTT. It specifies CAISGGDRGTGNTIYF.

The rearrangement links TRBV20-1 to TRBJ2-7; D call uncertain. The germline V gene has CDR1 DFQATT and CDR2 SNEGSKA (reference sequence). The CDR3 is 15 residues long. Trimming shortened V by 0 bases and J by 4 bases, and 16 bases separated the two germline ends. The DNA of the CDR3 is TGCAGTGCTAGAGATCTAGGAGCTAACGGGTACGAGCAGTACTTC. This sequence encodes CSARDLGANGYEQYF.